This TCR beta chain was obtained from a study of blood T cell repertoires in COVID-19. CDR1 and CDR2 (germline): LNHDA, SQIVND (reference sequence). This CDR3 is 13 amino acids long. The V end was cut by 5 bases, the J end by 8 bases, with 15 bases between. The data were produced by immunoSEQ multiplex PCR, yet TCRdb's version contains in-frame clones alone and is incomplete. Here the sample spans hundreds of thousands of clones, 75% to 85% being singletons. The sequenced sample was PBMCs or T cells enriched from blood (not recorded which). The chain carries TRBV19 and TRBJ1-1; D is unclear. This TCR derives from a man younger than 45 with acute COVID-19. In DNA form, the CDR3 reads TGTGCCAGTAGTGCAGAACAGCTAACCGAAGCTTTCTTT. Residues: CASSAEQLTEAFF.